This TCR beta chain was recovered during a study of T-cell memory formation after mild COVID-19. Comments on this clonotype: Its specificity is not known.

V dropped 3 bases and J dropped 4; count of bases not matched to a gene: 9. Per germline, CDR1 MGHRA and CDR2 YSYEKL. CDR3 length: 16 amino acids. cDNA libraries for TCR alpha and TCR beta, carrying sample barcodes and UMIs, came from 5'RACE with constant-segment primers. TCRdb re-called the 5' RACE reads through MiXCR, storing one row per CDR3 protein. The sample lists 130,000 to 150,000 distinct CDR3 sequences, about a fifth occurring once. Points from the study as a whole: Some clones that responded turned up in pre-infection memory, which suggests that cross-reactive memory joined in.

The TCR originated in an adult woman who had mild COVID-19 (a few samples of this study predate the infection). Cell type and time point are not known. The chain combines TRBV4-1 with TRBJ1-1; 9 nucleotides line up with TRBD1. The specimen sequenced was PBMCs or a T cell subset sorted from them (not recorded which). CDR3 protein: CASSHTEGTGTTEAFF. DNA for the CDR3: TGCGCCAGCAGCCATACCGAAGGGACAGGGACCACTGAAGCTTTCTTT.